A single sample is the source of the 30 T cell receptor beta chains below, sequenced in a study of T cell repertoires in cytomegalovirus infection. These TCRs' antigens remain unknown. TCRdb recomputed calls from the reads with MiXCR, one row per CDR3 protein. The data hold approximately 990,000 distinct CDR3 sequences, with approximately 31% observed a single time. Sequenced here: cultured CD8+ T cells from PBMCs, sampled from culture after CMV antigen stimulation. The receptors were gathered from a human donor in good health (CMV status not recorded). Some clones in this sample may be carry-over from other donors' samples.

This clonotype was seen many times. The chain recombines TRBV29-1 with TRBJ1-2; perhaps TRBD1 as D (6 bases). This CDR3 has 16 residues. The V end was cut by 7 bases, the J end by 4 bases, with 25 bases between. Germline-derived CDR1 and CDR2 are SQVTM and ANQGSEA. The CDR3 sequence is CSAYGVTGTTSYGYTF. In DNA, the CDR3 is TGCAGCGCCTACGGAGTTACCGGGACAACAAGCTATGGCTACACCTTC. The full variable domain, its missing parts supplied by reference TRBV29-1 and TRBJ1-2, is SAVISQKPSRDICQRGTSLTIQCQVDSQVTMMFWYRQQPGQSLTLIATANQGSEATYESGFVIDKFPISRPNLTFSTLTVSNMSPEDSSIYLCSAYGVTGTTSYGYTFGSGTRLTVV.

The chain is built from TRBV10-3 and TRBJ2-7; tentatively, D is TRBD1 (6 bases). Germline lookup yields CDR1 ENHRY and CDR2 SYGVKD. Trimming removed 0 bases from V and 1 base from J, with 10 bases in between. The CDR3 has 15 amino acids. CDR3 nucleotide sequence: TGTGCCATCAGTGAGTCGGGTCAGGGGTCCTACGAGCAGTACGTC. The encoded protein is CAISESGQGSYEQYV.

This clonotype occurred a few times. The rearrangement uses TRBV20-1 and TRBJ1-5; TRBD1 matches at 8 bases. The CDR3 is made up of 19 amino acids. V lost 0 bases and J lost 0; bases outside the gene matches: 13. Germline CDR1 is DFQATT and CDR2 is SNEGSKA (reference sequence). CDR3 loop: CSARDSGQATSYSNQPQHF. The CDR3 region has the DNA TGCAGTGCTAGAGATTCGGGACAGGCAACCTCTTATAGCAATCAGCCCCAGCATTTT.

The V gene is TRBV6-2 or TRBV6-3, the J gene TRBJ2-5, with TRBD1 matching over 8 bases. CDR1 MNHEY and CDR2 SVGEGT come from the germline V gene. The CDR3 length is 16 residues. With 2 bases clipped from V and 3 bases from J, the junction kept 8 bases outside the gene matches. The CDR3 reads CASSYGDRYLKETQYF. The CDR3 DNA reads as TGTGCCAGCAGTTACGGGGACAGGTACCTTAAAGAGACCCAGTACTTC.

This clonotype was recorded a few times. The chain carries TRBV7-9 and TRBJ2-1; 13 nucleotides match TRBD2. J gave up 10 bases and V 2 bases, and 8 bases lay outside the gene matches. The germline V gene encodes CDR1 SEHNR and CDR2 FQNEAQ (reference sequence). The CDR3 spans 16 residues. The CDR3 DNA follows: TGTGCCAGCAGCTTAAGTGCCGGGACTAGCGGGGAAGAGCAGTTCTTC. Its translation is CASSLSAGTSGEEQFF.

In this sample, this clonotype turned up many times. CDR3 amino acids: CASSEPGIGRAEAFF. The DNA of the CDR3 is TGTGCCAGCAGCGAACCAGGGATTGGGCGGGCTGAAGCTTTCTTT. This sequence joins TRBV7-2 and TRBJ1-1; a weak D match, TRBD1 (5 bases). Trimming removed 5 bases at V and 6 bases at J, with 19 bases between. The CDR3 consists of 15 residues. Germline V lookup: CDR1 SGHTA, CDR2 FQGNSA. The full variable domain, its missing parts supplied by reference TRBV7-2 and TRBJ1-1, is GAGVSQSPSNKVTEKGKDVELRCDPISGHTALYWYRQSLGQGLEFLIYFQGNSAPDKSGLPSDRFSAERTGGSVSTLTIQRTQQEDSAVYLCASSEPGIGRAEAFFGQGTRLTVV.

The chain employs TRBV19 and TRBJ1-2; perhaps TRBD1 as D (5 bases). This CDR3 has 15 amino acids. The germline V and J ends were trimmed by 6 bases and 0 bases, with 14 bases remaining between them. The germline gives CDR1 LNHDA, CDR2 SQIVND (reference sequence). The CDR3 loop reads CASSPVGETNYGYTF. DNA of the CDR3: TGTGCCAGTAGCCCGGTGGGGGAAACTAACTATGGCTACACCTTC.

This clonotype was recorded a few times. The rearrangement links TRBV29-1 to TRBJ2-2, with 10 positions matching TRBD1. This CDR3 has 15 amino acids. Germline assignment: CDR1 SQVTM and CDR2 ANQGSEA. Unmatched junction bases numbered 7, after V lost 7 bases and J lost 2 bases. The CDR3 reads CSATGQGVNTGELFF. Written as DNA, the CDR3 is TGCAGCGCCACCGGACAGGGGGTCAACACCGGGGAGCTGTTTTTT.

The chain carries TRBV5-6 and TRBJ2-1; D gene unclear. Trimming took off 4 bases at V and 8 bases at J, with 13 bases between the two ends. Germline V gene sequence: CDR1 SGHDT, CDR2 YYEEEE. The CDR3 extends over 13 amino acids. The CDR3 DNA sequence: TGTGCCAGCAGCCTCCGGTACTTCTATGAGCAGTTCTTC. Protein sequence: CASSLRYFYEQFF. Full variable domain (rest looked up from reference TRBV5-6 and TRBJ2-1): DAGVTQSPTHLIKTRGQQVTLRCSPKSGHDTVSWYQQALGQGPQFIFQYYEEEERQRGNFPDRFSGHQFPNYSSELNVNALLLGDSALYLCASSLRYFYEQFFGPGTRLTVL.

The chain carries TRBV7-6 and TRBJ1-4, with TRBD1 identical over 7 bases. The CDR3 totals 15 residues. The ends lost 5 bases at V and 5 bases at J; junction bases unmatched: 8. From germline, CDR1 is SGHVS and CDR2 FNYEAQ. The CDR3 DNA reads TGTGCCAGCAGCCCGACAGGGCCGTTGAATGAAAAACTGTTTTTT. It is translated as CASSPTGPLNEKLFF. The full variable domain, rest sourced from reference TRBV7-6 and TRBJ1-4, is GAGVSQSPRYKVTKRGQDVALRCDPISGHVSLYWYRQALGQGPEFLTYFNYEAQQDKSGLPNDRFSAERPEGSISTLTIQRTEQRDSAMYRCASSPTGPLNEKLFFGSGTQLSVL.

The rearrangement uses TRBV5-1 and TRBJ2-3, with a weak D call TRBD1 (5 bases). Germline assignment: CDR1 SGHRS and CDR2 YFSETQ. The length of the CDR3 is 16 residues. V was shortened by 4 bases and J by 0 bases, with 15 bases between the two germline ends. CDR3 protein: CASSHRMTPSTDTQYF. Written as DNA, the CDR3 is TGCGCCAGCAGCCACAGGATGACCCCAAGCACAGATACGCAGTATTTT.

This clonotype was seen ten or more times. The rearrangement uses TRBV7-2 and TRBJ1-4; the match to TRBD1 covers 8 bases. V trimming: 5 bases; J trimming: 8 bases; junction bases outside the gene matches: 10. This CDR3 comprises 15 residues. Germline assignment: CDR1 SGHTA and CDR2 FQGNSA. This CDR3 reads CASSGYRGEGEKLFF. The CDR3 bases are TGTGCCAGCAGCGGATACAGGGGGGAGGGGGAAAAACTGTTTTTT. Supplemented by reference TRBV7-2 and TRBJ1-4, the full variable domain reads GAGVSQSPSNKVTEKGKDVELRCDPISGHTALYWYRQSLGQGLEFLIYFQGNSAPDKSGLPSDRFSAERTGGSVSTLTIQRTQQEDSAVYLCASSGYRGEGEKLFFGSGTQLSVL.

This clonotype has a handful of counts. V usage is TRBV7-8 and J usage is TRBJ1-4; D is ambiguous. With 2 bases removed from V and 8 bases from J, the gap between germline ends came to 15 bases. Germline values: CDR1 SGHVS, CDR2 FQNEAQ. There are 15 residues in the CDR3. The DNA of the CDR3 is TGTGCCAGCAGCTTACGTCCGGCAGACGAAGAAAAACTGTTTTTT. Protein: CASSLRPADEEKLFF.

There are a few counts of this clonotype. This sequence joins TRBV5-6 and TRBJ1-5; the D gene is possibly TRBD1 (5 bases). CDR3 length: 14 residues. CDR1 is SGHDT, CDR2 YYEEEE, per germline. V lost 4 bases and J 2 bases, leaving 10 bases between the germline ends. CDR3 sequence: CASSLGLRNQPQHF. CDR3 bases: TGTGCCAGCAGCCTGGGGCTTCGCAATCAGCCCCAGCATTTT.

The sample holds a few counts of this clonotype. The chain links TRBV2 to TRBJ2-1, with D possibly TRBD2 on 5 matching bases. With 5 bases removed from V and 5 bases from J, the gap between germline ends came to 13 bases. This CDR3 spans 14 amino acids. Germline values: CDR1 SNHLY, CDR2 FYNNEI. The CDR3 sequence is CASSSSGLDNEQFF. As DNA, the CDR3 is TGTGCCAGCAGTTCCTCCGGACTCGACAATGAGCAGTTCTTC.

At least ten counts were recorded for this clonotype. This sequence joins TRBV7-8 and TRBJ2-7, with unresolved D. The CDR3 runs to 15 residues. V was shortened by 1 base and J by 2 bases, with 12 bases between the two germline ends. CDR1 is SGHVS, CDR2 FQNEAQ, per germline. The CDR3, as DNA: TGTGCCAGCAGCTTAGTAGGCACCCCGGCCTACGAGCAGTACTTC. This encodes CASSLVGTPAYEQYF.

This chain connects TRBV12-3 or TRBV12-4 to TRBJ1-1; a possible D gene is TRBD1 (5 bases). This CDR3 has 14 residues. V was trimmed by 3 bases and J by 1 base, leaving 9 bases between them. The CDR3 is CASSFVGGNTEAFF. The CDR3 DNA follows: TGTGCCAGCAGTTTCGTTGGGGGGAACACTGAAGCTTTCTTT.

The chain employs TRBV12-3 or TRBV12-4 and TRBJ1-2; 8 positions agree with TRBD1. This CDR3 is 15 amino acids long. Germline trimming cut 5 bases from V and 7 bases from J; bases unmatched to any gene: 12. The CDR3 nucleotides are TGTGCCAGCAGTCCACGGGACAGGTGGGATGCTGGCTACACCTTC. Translation gives CASSPRDRWDAGYTF.

This chain joins TRBV6-5 and TRBJ2-7, with 8 positions matching TRBD2. Trimming took 4 bases from V and 4 from J; bases not matched to a gene: 6. The CDR3 has 14 amino acids. Per germline, CDR1 MNHEY and CDR2 SVGAGI. The CDR3 protein is CASSSFGGAYEQYF. The CDR3 DNA reads TGTGCCAGCAGTTCCTTCGGGGGGGCATACGAGCAGTACTTC.

Regarding this clonotype: An end of the junction differs from the germline gene, which may be a read error. The rearrangement joins TRBV27 to TRBJ2-1, with TRBD2 matching over 9 bases. Germline V lookup: CDR1 MNHEY, CDR2 SMNVEV (reference sequence). There are 16 residues in the CDR3. In DNA form, the CDR3 reads TGTGCCAGCAGTCTATCCGTAGCGGGGGCCTTTGATGAGCAGTTCTTC. Its protein is CASSLSVAGAFDEQFF.

This clonotype was picked up a small number of times. CDR3 sequence: CASSIAPEETDTQYF. For the CDR3, the DNA is TGTGCCAGTAGTATCGCACCCGAGGAGACAGATACGCAGTATTTT. This rearrangement joins TRBV19 to TRBJ2-3, with D hard to call. The germline V and J ends were trimmed by 3 bases and 3 bases, with 13 bases remaining between them. Germline V CDR1 and CDR2: LNHDA, SQIVND (reference sequence). CDR3 length equals 15 residues.

This clonotype was seen repeatedly, ten times or more. CDR3: CASSVLGLANTGELFF. As DNA, the CDR3 is TGTGCCAGCAGCGTACTTGGACTAGCGAACACCGGGGAGCTGTTTTTT. The rearrangement uses TRBV7-8 and TRBJ2-2; 7 positions agree with TRBD2. Germline trimming cut 5 bases from V and 0 bases from J; bases unmatched to any gene: 6. Per the germline V gene, CDR1 is SGHVS and CDR2 is FQNEAQ. The CDR3 is 16 residues long.

V is TRBV4-3 and J is TRBJ2-1; D possibly matches TRBD1 or TRBD2 (5 bases each). Germline V gene data show CDR1 as LGHNA and CDR2 as YSLEER. The CDR3 has 16 residues. Trimming cost V 0 bases and J 7 bases, with 16 bases left between them. The CDR3 bases are TGCGCCAGCAGCCAAGATAAGGGAGACAGTAGGAATGAGCAGTTCTTC. Its protein product is CASSQDKGDSRNEQFF.

This chain connects TRBV7-2 to TRBJ2-2; either TRBD1 or TRBD2 may supply D (5 bases each). Trimming removed 7 bases at V and 5 bases at J, with 8 bases between. The CDR3 spans 12 residues. Germline CDR1 and CDR2: SGHTA and FQGNSA. CDR3 DNA: TGTGCCAGCATCTGGGGGACCGGGGAGCTGTTTTTT. The encoded protein is CASIWGTGELFF.

This clonotype was recorded a few times. V and J are TRBV7-9 and TRBJ2-2; 11 bases align to TRBD1. CDR3 length: 17 residues. Germline V gene data show CDR1 as SEHNR and CDR2 as FQNEAQ (reference sequence). The V segment lost 4 bases and the J segment 7 bases; nucleotides outside the gene matches: 11. The CDR3 DNA reads as TGTGCCAGCAGCTCGTGGACAGGGGGCGATAATGGCGGGGAGCTGTTTTTT. As protein: CASSSWTGGDNGGELFF.

The rearrangement uses TRBV6-1 and TRBJ2-7, with D unresolved. Germline V CDR1 and CDR2: MNHNS, SASEGT. CDR3 length equals 16 residues. V was clipped by 1 base and J by 0 bases, with 13 bases between them. This chain's CDR3 is CASSEDLVYSSYEQYF. DNA for the CDR3: TGTGCCAGCAGTGAAGACCTTGTGTACAGCTCCTACGAGCAGTACTTC.

V usage is TRBV19 and J usage is TRBJ1-2, with TRBD1 matching over 8 bases. V dropped 10 bases and J dropped 5; count of bases not matched to a gene: 3. Germline V gene lookup returns CDR1 LNHDA and CDR2 SQIVND (reference sequence). This CDR3 region has 11 residues. In nucleotides, the CDR3 is TGTGCCAAACGACAGGGGTATGGCTACACCTTC. This encodes CAKRQGYGYTF.

For the CDR3, the DNA is TGTGCCAGCAGCGTAGTTGGACTACAAGAGACCCAGTACTTC. It translates to CASSVVGLQETQYF. The chain carries TRBV9 and TRBJ2-5; D possibly corresponds to TRBD2 (6 bases). The CDR3 sequence is 14 residues long. Trimming pared 0 bases from V and 2 bases from J, leaving 8 bases between. CDR1 and CDR2 (germline): SGDLS, YYNGEE.

This clonotype showed up just a few times. The chain uses TRBV6-1 and TRBJ1-3, with D perhaps TRBD1 (5 bases). The CDR3 spans 15 residues. Germline assignment: CDR1 MNHNS and CDR2 SASEGT. Trimming pared 1 base from V and 4 bases from J, leaving 11 bases between. In DNA, the CDR3 is TGTGCCAGCAGTGAAGTGGCCAGGGACGGAAACACCATATATTTT. It yields the protein CASSEVARDGNTIYF.

A few counts support this clonotype. The chain carries TRBV7-2 and TRBJ2-7; D is tentatively TRBD1 or TRBD2 (5 bases each). The CDR3 spans 15 residues. Germline lookup yields CDR1 SGHTA and CDR2 FQGNSA. V lost 3 bases to trimming and J lost 3 bases, with 15 bases between them. This CDR3 reads CASSLGPGTYYEQYF. The CDR3 DNA reads as TGTGCCAGCAGCTTGGGGCCCGGGACCTACTACGAGCAGTACTTC.